These T cell receptor beta chains were read from a single sample in a study of cytomegalovirus exposure and HLA in healthy donors. Repertoires were generated with immunoSEQ multiplex PCR, while TCRdb's copy carries only in-frame clones and drops some. The repertoire holds 150,000 to 250,000 clones, with 79% as singletons. Material for sequencing was PBMCs. The origin of the receptors is a woman aged 25 to 39 in good health and CMV-seropositive. CDR3s include the opening cysteine and the closing phenylalanine or tryptophan. The order of the fields is CDR3 DNA, CDR3 protein, D gene, V gene, J gene. The D gene is left open where the match is weak.

DNA: TGTGCCAGCAACCGTCCCGGGGGGAACCTGATTGAAGCTTTCTTT; CDR3: CASNRPGGNLIEAFF; D: NA; V: TRBV7-2; J: TRBJ1-1
DNA: TGTGCCAGCAGTCGGGACAGGCTCCAAGAGACCCAGTACTTC; CDR3: CASSRDRLQETQYF; D: TRBD1; V: TRBV28; J: TRBJ2-5
DNA: TGTGCCAGCAGCGCGGGACTAGCGGGGGGGCCGGGCGGGGAGCTGTTTTTT; CDR3: CASSAGLAGGPGGELFF; D: TRBD2; V: TRBV5-4; J: TRBJ2-2
DNA: TGCGCCAGCAGCCAAGATACGACCAGGGGCGGATTTAGCACAGATACGCAGTATTTT; CDR3: CASSQDTTRGGFSTDTQYF; D: NA; V: TRBV4-1; J: TRBJ2-3
DNA: TGTGCCAGCAGCTTAGATGGGGGCGCCGACTATGGCTACACCTTC; CDR3: CASSLDGGADYGYTF; D: NA; V: TRBV7-2; J: TRBJ1-2
DNA: TGTGCCAGCAGCTTAGAAACTATCGGGGACAGCTTGAACACTGAAGCTTTCTTT; CDR3: CASSLETIGDSLNTEAFF; D: TRBD1; V: TRBV11-3; J: TRBJ1-1
DNA: TGTGCCAGCAGGATACAGGGGCGAGGGGCCAAAAACATTCAGTACTTC; CDR3: CASRIQGRGAKNIQYF; D: TRBD1; V: TRBV2; J: TRBJ2-4
DNA: TGTGCCAGCAGCCGGGGACAGATGACTGAAGCTTTCTTT; CDR3: CASSRGQMTEAFF; D: TRBD1; V: TRBV2; J: TRBJ1-1
DNA: TGTGCCAGCAGTTACCAAGGGGTCAATGAGCAGTTCTTC; CDR3: CASSYQGVNEQFF; D: NA; V: TRBV6-6; J: TRBJ2-1
DNA: TGTGCCAGCAGTTTATTGCGGGAGGGTAGGAATGAGCAGTTCTTC; CDR3: CASSLLREGRNEQFF; D: TRBD2; V: TRBV27; J: TRBJ2-1